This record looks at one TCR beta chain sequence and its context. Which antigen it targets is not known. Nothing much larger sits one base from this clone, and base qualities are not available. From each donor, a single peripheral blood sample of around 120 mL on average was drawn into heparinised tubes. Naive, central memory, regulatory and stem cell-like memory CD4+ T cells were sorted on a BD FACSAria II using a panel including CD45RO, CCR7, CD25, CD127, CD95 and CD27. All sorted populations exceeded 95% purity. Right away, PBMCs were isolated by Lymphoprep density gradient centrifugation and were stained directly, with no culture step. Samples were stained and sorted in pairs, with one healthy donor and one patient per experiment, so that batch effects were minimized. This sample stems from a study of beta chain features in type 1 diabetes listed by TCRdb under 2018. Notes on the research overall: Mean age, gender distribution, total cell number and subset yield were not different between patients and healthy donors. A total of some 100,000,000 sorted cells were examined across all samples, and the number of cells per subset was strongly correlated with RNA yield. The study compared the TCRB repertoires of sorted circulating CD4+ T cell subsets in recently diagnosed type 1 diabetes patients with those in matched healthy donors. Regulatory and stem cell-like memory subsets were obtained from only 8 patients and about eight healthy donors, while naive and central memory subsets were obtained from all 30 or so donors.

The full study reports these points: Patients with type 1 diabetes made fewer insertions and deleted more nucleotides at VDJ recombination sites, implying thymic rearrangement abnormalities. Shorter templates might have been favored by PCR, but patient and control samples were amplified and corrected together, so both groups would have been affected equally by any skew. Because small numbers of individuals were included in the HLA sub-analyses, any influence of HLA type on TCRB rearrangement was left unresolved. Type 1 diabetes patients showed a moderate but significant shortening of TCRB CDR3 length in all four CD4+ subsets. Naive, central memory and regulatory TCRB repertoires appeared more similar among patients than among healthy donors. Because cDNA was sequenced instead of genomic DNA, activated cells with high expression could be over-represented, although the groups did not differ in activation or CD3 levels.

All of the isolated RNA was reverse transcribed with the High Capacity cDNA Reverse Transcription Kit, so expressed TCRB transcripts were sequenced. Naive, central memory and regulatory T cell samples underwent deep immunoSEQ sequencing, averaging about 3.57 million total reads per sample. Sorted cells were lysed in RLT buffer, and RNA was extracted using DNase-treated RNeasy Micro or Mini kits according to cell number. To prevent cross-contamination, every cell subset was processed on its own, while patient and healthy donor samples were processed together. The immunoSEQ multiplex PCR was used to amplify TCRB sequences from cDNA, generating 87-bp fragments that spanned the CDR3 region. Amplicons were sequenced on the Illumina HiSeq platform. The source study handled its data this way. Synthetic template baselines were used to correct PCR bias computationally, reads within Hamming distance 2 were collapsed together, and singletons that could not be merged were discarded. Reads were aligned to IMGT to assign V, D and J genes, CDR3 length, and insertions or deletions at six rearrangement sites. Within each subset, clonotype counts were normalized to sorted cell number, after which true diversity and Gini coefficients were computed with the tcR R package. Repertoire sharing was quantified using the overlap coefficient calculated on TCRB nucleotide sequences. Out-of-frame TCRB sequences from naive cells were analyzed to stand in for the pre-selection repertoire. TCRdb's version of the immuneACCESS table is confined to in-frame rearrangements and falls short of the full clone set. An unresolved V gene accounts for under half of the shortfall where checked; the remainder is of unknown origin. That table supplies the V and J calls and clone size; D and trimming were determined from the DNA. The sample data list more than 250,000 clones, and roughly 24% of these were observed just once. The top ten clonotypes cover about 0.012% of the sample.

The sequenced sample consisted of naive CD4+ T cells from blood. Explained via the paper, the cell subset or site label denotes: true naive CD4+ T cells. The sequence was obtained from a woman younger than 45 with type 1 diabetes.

The nucleotides are TGTGCCTGGGACTCACAGGGCAATCAGCCCCAGCATTTT. It is translated as CAWDSQGNQPQHF. The chain employs TRBV30 and TRBJ1-5; the D region possibly corresponds to TRBD1 (5 bases align). The CDR3 covers 13 residues, taking in both the cysteine and the phenylalanine. Only the CDR3 portion is preserved as DNA: 39 bases, with reading frame beginning at the first base. Trimming costs V 5 bases and J 2 bases, and their ends lie 10 bases apart. According to the germline V gene (reference sequence), CDR1 reads GTSNPN and CDR2 reads SVGIG.